This T cell receptor beta chain came from a study of cytomegalovirus exposure and HLA in healthy donors. This clone showed up just once. The study ran its PCR with 60 Vbeta and 13 Jbeta primers. The table came from immunoSEQ multiplex PCR; TCRdb's copy has only in-frame clones and leaves some out. The sample lists more than 110,000 clones, approximately 80% seen once, with more than 0.9% in the top ten. J was trimmed by 6 bases and V by 1 base; bases with no gene match: 9. CDR3 length: 16 amino acids. Germline V gives CDR1 SGHTA, CDR2 FQGNSA. The receptor's source is a male donor in good health and CMV-seropositive. The material sequenced was PBMCs. The chain is built from TRBV7-2 and TRBJ2-7; TRBD2 matches at 10 bases. CDR3 loop: CASSLGSSGRIGEQYF. CDR3 DNA sequence: TGTGCCAGCAGCTTAGGGTCTAGCGGGAGAATAGGCGAGCAGTACTTC.